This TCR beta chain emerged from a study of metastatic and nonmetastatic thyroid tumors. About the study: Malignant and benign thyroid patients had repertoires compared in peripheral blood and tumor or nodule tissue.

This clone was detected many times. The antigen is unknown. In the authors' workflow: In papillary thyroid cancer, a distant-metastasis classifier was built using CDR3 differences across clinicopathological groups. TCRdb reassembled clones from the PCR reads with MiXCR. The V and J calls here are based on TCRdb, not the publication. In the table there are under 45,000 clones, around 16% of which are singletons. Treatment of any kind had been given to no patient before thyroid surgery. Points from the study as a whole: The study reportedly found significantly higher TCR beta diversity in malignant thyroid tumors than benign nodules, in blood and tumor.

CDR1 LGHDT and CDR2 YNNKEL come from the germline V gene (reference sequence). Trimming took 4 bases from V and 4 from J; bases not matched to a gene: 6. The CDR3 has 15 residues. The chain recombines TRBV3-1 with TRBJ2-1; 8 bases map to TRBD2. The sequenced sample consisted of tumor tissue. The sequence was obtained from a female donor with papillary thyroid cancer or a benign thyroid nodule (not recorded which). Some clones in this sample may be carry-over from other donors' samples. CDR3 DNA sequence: TGTGCCAGCAGCCGTAATAGCGGGACTTACAATGAGCAGTTCTTC. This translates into CASSRNSGTYNEQFF.